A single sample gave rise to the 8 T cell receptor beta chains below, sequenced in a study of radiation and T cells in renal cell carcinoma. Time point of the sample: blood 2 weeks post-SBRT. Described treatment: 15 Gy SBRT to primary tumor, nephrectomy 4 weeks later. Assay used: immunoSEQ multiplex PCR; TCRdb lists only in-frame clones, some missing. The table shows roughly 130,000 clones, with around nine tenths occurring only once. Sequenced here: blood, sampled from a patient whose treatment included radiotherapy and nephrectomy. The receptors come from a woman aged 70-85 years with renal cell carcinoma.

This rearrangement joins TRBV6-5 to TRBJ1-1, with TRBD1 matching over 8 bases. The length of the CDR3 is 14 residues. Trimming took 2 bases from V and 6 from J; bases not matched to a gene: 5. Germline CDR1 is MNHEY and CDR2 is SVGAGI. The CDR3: CASSYAGGFAEAFF. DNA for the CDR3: TGTGCCAGCAGTTACGCAGGGGGCTTCGCTGAAGCTTTCTTT.

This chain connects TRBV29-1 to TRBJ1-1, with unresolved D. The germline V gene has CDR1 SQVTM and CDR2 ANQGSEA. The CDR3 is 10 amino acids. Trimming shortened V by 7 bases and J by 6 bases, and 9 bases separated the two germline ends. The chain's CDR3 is CSAGPAEAFF. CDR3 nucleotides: TGCAGCGCCGGCCCCGCTGAAGCTTTCTTT.

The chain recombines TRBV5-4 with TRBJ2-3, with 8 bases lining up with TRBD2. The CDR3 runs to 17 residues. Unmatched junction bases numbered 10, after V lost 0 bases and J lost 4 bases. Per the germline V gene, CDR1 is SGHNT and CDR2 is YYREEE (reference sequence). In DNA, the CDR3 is TGTGCCAGCAGCTTGGCCGGATCGGGGGGGCCCCCAGATACGCAGTATTTT. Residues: CASSLAGSGGPPDTQYF.

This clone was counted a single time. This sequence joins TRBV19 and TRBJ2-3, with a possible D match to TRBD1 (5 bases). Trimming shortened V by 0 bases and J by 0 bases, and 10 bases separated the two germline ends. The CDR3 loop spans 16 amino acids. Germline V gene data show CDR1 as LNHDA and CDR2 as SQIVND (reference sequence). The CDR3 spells CASSIDPGRSTDTQYF. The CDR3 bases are TGTGCCAGTAGTATAGATCCAGGGCGAAGCACAGATACGCAGTATTTT.

The CDR3 reads CASSPRDGALYGYTF. The CDR3 DNA reads TGTGCCAGCAGTCCCAGGGACGGAGCCCTCTATGGCTACACCTTC. The chain employs TRBV27 and TRBJ1-2; D is possibly TRBD1 (5 bases). CDR3 size: 15 residues. Germline V lookup: CDR1 MNHEY, CDR2 SMNVEV (reference sequence). The V gene lost 5 bases and the J gene lost 4 bases, with 17 bases spanning the gap.

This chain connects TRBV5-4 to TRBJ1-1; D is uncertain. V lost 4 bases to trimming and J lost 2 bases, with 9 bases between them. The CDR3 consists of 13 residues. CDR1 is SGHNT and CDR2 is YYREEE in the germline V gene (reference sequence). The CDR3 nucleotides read TGTGCCAGCAGCGAGATTATAAACACTGAAGCTTTCTTT. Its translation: CASSEIINTEAFF.

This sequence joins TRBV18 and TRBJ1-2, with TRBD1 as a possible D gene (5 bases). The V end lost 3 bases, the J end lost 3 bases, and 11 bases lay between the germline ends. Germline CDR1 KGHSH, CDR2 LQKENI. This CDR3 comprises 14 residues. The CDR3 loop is CASSPLGTDYGYTF. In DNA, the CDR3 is TGTGCCAGCTCACCTCTTGGGACGGACTATGGCTACACCTTC.

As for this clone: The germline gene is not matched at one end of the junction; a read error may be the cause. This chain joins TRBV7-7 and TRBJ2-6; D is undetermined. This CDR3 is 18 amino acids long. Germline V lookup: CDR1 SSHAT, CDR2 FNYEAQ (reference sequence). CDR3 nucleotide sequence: TGTGCCAGCAGCGGCTTAGGTAAGTGCCACAAGTCGGGCCAACGTCCTGACTTC. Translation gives CASSGLGKCHKSGQRPDF.